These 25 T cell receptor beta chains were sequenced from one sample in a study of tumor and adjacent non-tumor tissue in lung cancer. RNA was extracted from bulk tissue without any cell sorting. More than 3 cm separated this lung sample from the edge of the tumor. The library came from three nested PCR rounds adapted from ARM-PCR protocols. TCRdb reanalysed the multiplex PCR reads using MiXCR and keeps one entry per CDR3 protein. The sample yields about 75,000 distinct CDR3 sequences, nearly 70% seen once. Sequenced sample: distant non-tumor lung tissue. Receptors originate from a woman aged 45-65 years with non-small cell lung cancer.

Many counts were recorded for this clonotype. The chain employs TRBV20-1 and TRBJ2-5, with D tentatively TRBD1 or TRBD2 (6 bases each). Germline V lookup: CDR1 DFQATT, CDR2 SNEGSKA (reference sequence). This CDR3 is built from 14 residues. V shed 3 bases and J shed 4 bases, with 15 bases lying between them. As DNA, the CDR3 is TGCAGTGCTAGTCTAAGGAGGGGGAGAGAGACCCAGTACTTC. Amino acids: CSASLRRGRETQYF.

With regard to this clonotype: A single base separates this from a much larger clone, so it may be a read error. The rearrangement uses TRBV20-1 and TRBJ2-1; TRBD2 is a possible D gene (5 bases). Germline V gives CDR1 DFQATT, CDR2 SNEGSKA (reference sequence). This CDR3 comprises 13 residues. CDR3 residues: CSAERSGADDQFF. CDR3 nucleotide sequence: TGCAGTGCCGAGCGGTCTGGTGCCGATGATCAGTTCTTC.

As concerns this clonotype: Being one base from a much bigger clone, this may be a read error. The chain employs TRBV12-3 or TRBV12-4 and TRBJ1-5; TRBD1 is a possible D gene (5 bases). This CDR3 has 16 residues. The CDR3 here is CASSPGPRQGNQPQQF. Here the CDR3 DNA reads TGTGCCAGCAGCCCTGGACCACGGCAGGGCAATCAGCCCCAGCAATTT.

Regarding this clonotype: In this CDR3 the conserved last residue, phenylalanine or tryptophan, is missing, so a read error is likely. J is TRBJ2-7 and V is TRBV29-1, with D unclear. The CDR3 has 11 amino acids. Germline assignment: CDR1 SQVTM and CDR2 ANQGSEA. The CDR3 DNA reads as TGCAGCGTAGACACAGCCTACGATCAGTACTTA. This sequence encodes CSVDTAYDQYL.

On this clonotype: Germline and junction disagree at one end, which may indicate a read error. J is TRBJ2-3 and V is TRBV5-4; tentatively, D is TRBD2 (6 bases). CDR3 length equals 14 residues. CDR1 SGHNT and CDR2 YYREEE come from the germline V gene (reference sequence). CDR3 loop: CANSPSVTTDTQYF. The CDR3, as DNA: TGTGCCAACAGCCCTAGCGTGACCACAGATACGCAGTATTTT.

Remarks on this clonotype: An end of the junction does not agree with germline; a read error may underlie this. DNA of the CDR3: TGTGGCAGCAGTTTGACTGACAGGGGGCCCCAGAACACTGAAGCCTTCTTT. It translates to CGSSLTDRGPQNTEAFF. The chain links TRBV28 to TRBJ1-1; the match to TRBD1 covers 10 bases. CDR3 length equals 17 residues. Germline V gene data show CDR1 as MDHEN and CDR2 as SYDVKM.

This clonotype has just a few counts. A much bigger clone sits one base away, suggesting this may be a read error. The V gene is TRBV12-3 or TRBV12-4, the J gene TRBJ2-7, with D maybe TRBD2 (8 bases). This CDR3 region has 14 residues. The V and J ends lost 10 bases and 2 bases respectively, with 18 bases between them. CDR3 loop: CANRGGTEAYEQYF. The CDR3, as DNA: TGTGCCAACCGGGGGGGGACAGAGGCCTACGAGCAGTACTTC.

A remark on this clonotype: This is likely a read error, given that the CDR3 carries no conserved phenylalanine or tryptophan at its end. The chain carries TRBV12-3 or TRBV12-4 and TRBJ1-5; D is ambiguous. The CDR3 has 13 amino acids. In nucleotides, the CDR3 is TGCGCCAGCAGTTTAGCCGTATCCCAGCCCCAGCATTAT. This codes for CASSLAVSQPQHY.

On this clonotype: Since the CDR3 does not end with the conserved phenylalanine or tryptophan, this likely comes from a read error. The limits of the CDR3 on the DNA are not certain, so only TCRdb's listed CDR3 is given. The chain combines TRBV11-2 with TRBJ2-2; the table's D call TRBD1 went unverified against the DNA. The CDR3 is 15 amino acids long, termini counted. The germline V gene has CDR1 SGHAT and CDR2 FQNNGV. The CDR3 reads CASSLEGGFTRELLL.

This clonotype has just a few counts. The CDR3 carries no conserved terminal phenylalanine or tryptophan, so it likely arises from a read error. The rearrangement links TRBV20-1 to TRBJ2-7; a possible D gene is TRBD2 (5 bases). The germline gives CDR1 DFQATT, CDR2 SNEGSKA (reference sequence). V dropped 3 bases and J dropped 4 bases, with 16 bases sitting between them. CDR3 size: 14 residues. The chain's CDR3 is CSASREGTGYEQYL. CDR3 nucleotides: TGCAGTGCTAGCCGAGAGGGCACGGGTTACGAGCAGTACTTA.

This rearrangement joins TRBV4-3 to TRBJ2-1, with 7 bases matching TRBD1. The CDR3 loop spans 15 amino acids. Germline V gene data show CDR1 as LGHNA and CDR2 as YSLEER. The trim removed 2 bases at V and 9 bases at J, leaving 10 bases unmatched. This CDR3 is CASSQYRGRHIEQFF. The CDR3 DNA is TGCGCCAGCAGCCAATACAGGGGAAGACACATTGAGCAGTTCTTC.

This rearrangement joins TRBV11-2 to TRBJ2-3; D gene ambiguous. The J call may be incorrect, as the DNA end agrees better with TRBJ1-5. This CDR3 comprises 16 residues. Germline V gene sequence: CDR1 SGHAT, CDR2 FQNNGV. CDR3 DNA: TGTGCCAGCAGCTTAGGGGCTAGCAGGAGGGTGGATACGCAGCATTTT. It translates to CASSLGASRRVDTQHF.

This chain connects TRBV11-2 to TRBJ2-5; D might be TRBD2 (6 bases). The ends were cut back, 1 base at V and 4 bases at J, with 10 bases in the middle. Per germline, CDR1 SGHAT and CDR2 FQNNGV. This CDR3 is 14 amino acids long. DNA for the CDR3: TGTGCCAGCAGCTTAGTGCGGGGTAGAGAGACCCAGTACTTC. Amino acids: CASSLVRGRETQYF. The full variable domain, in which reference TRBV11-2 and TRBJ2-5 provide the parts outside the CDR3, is EAGVAQSPRYKIIEKRQSVAFWCNPISGHATLYWYQQILGQGPKLLIQFQNNGVVDDSQLPKDRFSAERLKGVDSTLKIQPAKLEDSAVYLCASSLVRGRETQYFGPGTRLLVL.

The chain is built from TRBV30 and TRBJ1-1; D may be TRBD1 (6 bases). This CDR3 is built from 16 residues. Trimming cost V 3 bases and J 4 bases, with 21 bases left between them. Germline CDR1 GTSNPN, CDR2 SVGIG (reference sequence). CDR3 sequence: CAWRSEGRGPRTEAFF. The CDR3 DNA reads TGTGCCTGGAGATCGGAGGGCAGGGGCCCCCGCACTGAAGCTTTCTTT.

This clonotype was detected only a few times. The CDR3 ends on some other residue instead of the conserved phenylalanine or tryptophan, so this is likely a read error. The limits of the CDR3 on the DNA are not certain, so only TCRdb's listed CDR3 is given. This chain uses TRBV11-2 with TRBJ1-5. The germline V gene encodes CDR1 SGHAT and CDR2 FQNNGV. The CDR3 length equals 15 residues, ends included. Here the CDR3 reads CASSLAGRGNQPQHS.

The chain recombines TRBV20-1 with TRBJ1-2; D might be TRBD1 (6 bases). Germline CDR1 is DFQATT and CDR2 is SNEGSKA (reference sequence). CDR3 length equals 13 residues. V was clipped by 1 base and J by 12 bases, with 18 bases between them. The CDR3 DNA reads TGCAGTGCTAGAGTCCAGGGGAAGGATGGTCACACCTTC. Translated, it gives CSARVQGKDGHTF.

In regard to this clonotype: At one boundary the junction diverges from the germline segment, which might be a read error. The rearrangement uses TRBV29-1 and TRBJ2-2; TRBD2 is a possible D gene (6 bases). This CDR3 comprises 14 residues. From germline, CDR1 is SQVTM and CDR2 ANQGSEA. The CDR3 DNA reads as TGCAGCGTTCCGGACAAGGCGCACACCGGGGGGCTGTTTTTT. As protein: CSVPDKAHTGGLFF.

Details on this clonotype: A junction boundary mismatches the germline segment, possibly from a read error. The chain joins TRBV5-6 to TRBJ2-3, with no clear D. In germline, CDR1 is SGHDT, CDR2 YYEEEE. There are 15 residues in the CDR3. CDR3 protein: CASSLGSANTDTHYF. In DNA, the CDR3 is TGTGCCAGCAGCTTGGGGTCCGCAAACACAGATACGCACTATTTT.

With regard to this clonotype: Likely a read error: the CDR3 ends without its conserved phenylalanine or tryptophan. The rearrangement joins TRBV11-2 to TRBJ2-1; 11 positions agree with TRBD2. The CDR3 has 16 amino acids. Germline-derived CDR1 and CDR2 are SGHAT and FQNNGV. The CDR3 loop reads CVSSRMILAGDNEQFL. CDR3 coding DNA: TGTGTCAGCAGCAGGATGATACTAGCGGGGGACAATGAGCAGTTCCTC.

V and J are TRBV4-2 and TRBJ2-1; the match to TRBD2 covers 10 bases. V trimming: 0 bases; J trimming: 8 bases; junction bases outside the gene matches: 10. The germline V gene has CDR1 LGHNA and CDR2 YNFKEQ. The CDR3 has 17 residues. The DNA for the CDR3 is TGTGCCAGCAGCCAAGATCCGGCTAGCGGGAGATTGTATGAGCAGTTCTTC. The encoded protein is CASSQDPASGRLYEQFF.

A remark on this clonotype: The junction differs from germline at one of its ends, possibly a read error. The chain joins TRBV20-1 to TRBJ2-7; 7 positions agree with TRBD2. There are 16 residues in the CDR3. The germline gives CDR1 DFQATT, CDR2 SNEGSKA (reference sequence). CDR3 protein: CIARDGSGGRSYEQYF. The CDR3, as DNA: TGCATTGCTAGGGATGGGAGTGGCGGGAGATCATACGAGCAGTACTTC.

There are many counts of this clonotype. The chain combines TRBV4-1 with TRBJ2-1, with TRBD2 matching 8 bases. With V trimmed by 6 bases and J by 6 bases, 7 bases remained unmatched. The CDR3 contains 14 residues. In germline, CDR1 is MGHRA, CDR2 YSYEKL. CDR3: CASRGPGGPNEQFF. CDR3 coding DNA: TGCGCCAGCAGGGGACCGGGAGGGCCCAATGAGCAGTTCTTC.

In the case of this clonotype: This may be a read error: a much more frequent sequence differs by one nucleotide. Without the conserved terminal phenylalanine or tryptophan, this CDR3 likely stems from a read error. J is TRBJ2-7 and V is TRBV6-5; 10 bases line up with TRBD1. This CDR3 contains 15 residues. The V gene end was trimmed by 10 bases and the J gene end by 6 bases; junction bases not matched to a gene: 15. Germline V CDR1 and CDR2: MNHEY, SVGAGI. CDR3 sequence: CATHRPNGTGVEQYS. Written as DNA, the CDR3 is TGTGCCACCCACCGCCCGAACGGGACAGGGGTCGAGCAGTACTCC.

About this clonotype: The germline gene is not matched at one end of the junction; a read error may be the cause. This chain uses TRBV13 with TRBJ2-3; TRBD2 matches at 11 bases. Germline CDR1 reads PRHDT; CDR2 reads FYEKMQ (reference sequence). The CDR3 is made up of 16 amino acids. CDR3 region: CASSLGGSGRADTQYF. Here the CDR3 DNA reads TGTGCCAGCAGCCTAGGAGGTAGCGGGAGGGCAGATACGCAGTATTTT.

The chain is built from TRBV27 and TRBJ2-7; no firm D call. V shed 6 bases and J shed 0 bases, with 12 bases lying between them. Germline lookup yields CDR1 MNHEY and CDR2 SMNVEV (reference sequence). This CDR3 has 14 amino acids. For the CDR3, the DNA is TGTGCCAGCAGGCCATTCGGGCACTCCTACGAGCAGTACTTC. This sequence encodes CASRPFGHSYEQYF.